This passage covers 8 T cell receptor beta chains from one sample sequenced in a study of cytomegalovirus exposure and HLA in healthy donors. The PCR employed 60 Vbeta primers together with 13 Jbeta primers. Clones were sequenced by immunoSEQ multiplex PCR, and TCRdb holds only the in-frame ones, with some missing. The data contain 95,000 to 100,000 clones, 76% of them singletons. Sequenced input: PBMCs. The receptor source for this set is a man between 40 and 49 years old in good health and CMV-seronegative.

This clone was seen a handful of times. The rearrangement joins TRBV19 to TRBJ1-5; maybe TRBD1 (5 bases). This CDR3 spans 16 amino acids. Trimming pared 7 bases from V and 0 bases from J, leaving 16 bases between. Germline CDR1 LNHDA, CDR2 SQIVND (reference sequence). The CDR3 DNA reads TGTGCCAGTACCCAGGAGGGGATCTATAGCAATCAGCCCCAGCATTTT. It specifies CASTQEGIYSNQPQHF.

V usage is TRBV29-1 and J usage is TRBJ2-5; 7 positions match TRBD1. CDR1 SQVTM and CDR2 ANQGSEA come from the germline V gene. CDR3 size: 12 residues. V was clipped by 4 bases and J by 5 bases; unmatched bases: 4. Here the CDR3 DNA reads TGCAGCGTTGGACAGGGCTCTGAGACCCAGTACTTC. Protein sequence: CSVGQGSETQYF.

The chain uses TRBV7-7 and TRBJ1-2; 8 bases are shared with TRBD1. The CDR3 runs to 17 residues. CDR1 is SSHAT, CDR2 FNYEAQ, per germline (reference sequence). V shed 5 bases and J 3 bases; nucleotides not matched to a gene: 14. The CDR3 loop reads CASSAFGQGAADYGYTF. Here the CDR3 DNA reads TGTGCCAGCAGCGCCTTCGGGCAGGGGGCCGCGGACTATGGCTACACCTTC.

The J gene is TRBJ2-3, the V gene TRBV4-3; 10 bases match TRBD2. CDR1 and CDR2 (germline): LGHNA, YSLEER. V shed 0 bases, J shed 2 bases, and the junction held 8 bases outside the gene matches. The CDR3 sequence is 18 residues long. DNA of the CDR3: TGCGCCAGCAGCCAAGAATCTTCAGCGGGGGGGTACACAGATACGCAGTATTTT. Protein product: CASSQESSAGGYTDTQYF.

This sequence joins TRBV4-1 and TRBJ1-2; D is undetermined. CDR3 length equals 13 residues. Trimming took off 5 bases at V and 2 bases at J, with 9 bases between the two ends. CDR1 MGHRA and CDR2 YSYEKL come from the germline V gene. CDR3 amino acids: CASSAASNYGYTF. The CDR3 bases are TGCGCCAGCAGCGCGGCCTCGAACTATGGCTACACCTTC.

This clone was recorded at least ten times. This CDR3 is also generated by other DNA sequences in the sample. The chain joins TRBV2 to TRBJ2-7, with D maybe TRBD2 (6 bases). The CDR3 has 13 residues. Germline CDR1 SNHLY, CDR2 FYNNEI. Trimming cost V 4 bases and J 0 bases, with 7 bases left between them. The chain's CDR3 is CASSVGGSYEQYV. For the CDR3, the DNA is TGTGCCAGCAGTGTGGGAGGCTCCTACGAGCAGTACGTC.

V is TRBV6-5 and J is TRBJ2-5; 7 bases agree with TRBD1. The junction had 16 bases not matched to a gene; V was cut back by 10 bases and J by 5 bases. The CDR3 has 15 amino acids. CDR1 is MNHEY, CDR2 SVGAGI, per germline. The CDR3 DNA reads TGTGCCACCAAGCGACAGGGAAGGATAGAGGAGACCCAGTACTTC. Its protein is CATKRQGRIEETQYF.

The rearrangement joins TRBV2 to TRBJ2-1; 7 positions match TRBD1. CDR3 length equals 13 residues. With V trimmed by 7 bases and J by 8 bases, 8 bases remained unmatched. Germline V gene sequence: CDR1 SNHLY, CDR2 FYNNEI. CDR3 nucleotides: TGTGCCAGCAAGAGACAGGGAACCCATGAGCAGTTCTTC. It encodes CASKRQGTHEQFF.